This T cell receptor beta chain is drawn from a study of T cell clonality in common variable immunodeficiency. Study results and caveats: TCRbeta clonality was increased in CVID versus healthy controls. What drives increased CVID clonality needs T cell subpopulation sequencing. Shared TCRbeta clones were fewer between CVID subjects than controls.

The CDR3 contains 14 residues. Germline CDR1 reads LNHDA; CDR2 reads SQIVND (reference sequence). V lost 4 bases and J 5 bases, leaving 12 bases between the germline ends. The repertoire was sequenced with immunoSEQ multiplex PCR; TCRdb's copy has only in-frame clones and lacks some. There are approximately 60,000 clones in the sample, none observed a single time. Each donor provided about 5 to 9 ml of heparinized whole blood. In this sample, this clone turned up many times. Its target is unknown. Read sequence stops 3 residues before the CDR3 end, and the germline J gene provides the missing end. The rearrangement joins TRBV19 to TRBJ1-5, with D possibly being TRBD1 (5 bases). This sequence was found in a person aged 18 to 70 in good health. The sequenced sample consisted of peripheral blood mononuclear cells. The part of the CDR3 DNA that was read is TGTGCCAGTAGTACCCGGGGGGGGGATCAGCCC. Its translation is CASSTRGGDQP. The full CDR3 sequence reads CASSTRGGDQPQHF. Using reference TRBV19 and TRBJ1-5 for the parts outside the CDR3, the full variable domain is DGGITQSPKYLFRKEGQNVTLSCEQNLNHDAMYWYRQDPGQGLRLIYYSQIVNDFQKGDIAEGYSVSREKKESFPLTVTSAQKNPTAFYLCASSTRGGDQPQHFGDGTRLSIL.